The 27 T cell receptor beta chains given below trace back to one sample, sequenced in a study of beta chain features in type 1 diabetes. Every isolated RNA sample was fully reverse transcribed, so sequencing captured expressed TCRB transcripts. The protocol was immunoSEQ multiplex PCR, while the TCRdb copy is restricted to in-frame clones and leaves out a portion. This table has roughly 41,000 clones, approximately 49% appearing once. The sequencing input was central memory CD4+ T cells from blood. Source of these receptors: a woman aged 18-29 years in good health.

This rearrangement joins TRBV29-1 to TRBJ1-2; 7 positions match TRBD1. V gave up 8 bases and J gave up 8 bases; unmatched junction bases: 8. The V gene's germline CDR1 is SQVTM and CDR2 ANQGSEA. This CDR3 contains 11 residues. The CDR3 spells CSHGTAGGYTF. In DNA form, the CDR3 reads TGCAGCCATGGGACAGCCGGAGGCTACACCTTC.

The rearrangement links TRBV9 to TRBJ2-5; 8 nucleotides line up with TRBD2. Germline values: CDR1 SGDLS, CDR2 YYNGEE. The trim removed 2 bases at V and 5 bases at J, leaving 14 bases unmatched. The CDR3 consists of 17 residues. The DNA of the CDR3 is TGTGCCAGCAGCGTCCTCCCCGTAGCGGGGAGTAGGGAGACCCAGTACTTC. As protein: CASSVLPVAGSRETQYF.

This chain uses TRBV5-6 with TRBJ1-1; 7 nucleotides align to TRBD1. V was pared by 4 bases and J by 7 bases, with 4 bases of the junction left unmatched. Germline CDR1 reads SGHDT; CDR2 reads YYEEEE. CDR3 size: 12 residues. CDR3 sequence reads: CASSTRTGEAFF. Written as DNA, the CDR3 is TGTGCCAGCAGCACCCGGACAGGTGAAGCTTTCTTT.

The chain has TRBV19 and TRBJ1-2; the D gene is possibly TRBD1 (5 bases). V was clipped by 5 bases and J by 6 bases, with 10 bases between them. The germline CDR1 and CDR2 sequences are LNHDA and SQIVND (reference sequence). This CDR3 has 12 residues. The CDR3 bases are TGTGCCAGTAGTGACCGGGGGGATGGCTACACCTTC. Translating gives CASSDRGDGYTF.

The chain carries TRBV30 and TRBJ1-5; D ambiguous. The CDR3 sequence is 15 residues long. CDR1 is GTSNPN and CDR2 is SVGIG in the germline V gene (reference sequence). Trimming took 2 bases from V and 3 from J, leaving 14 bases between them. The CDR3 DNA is TGTGCCTGGAGTCGAGGGAAGATGATCAATCAGCCCCAGCATTTT. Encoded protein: CAWSRGKMINQPQHF.

In DNA form, the CDR3 reads TGTGCCAGCAGCCAGCGACTAGCGGGAGCTTTTGAGCAGTACTTC. This codes for CASSQRLAGAFEQYF. The chain is built from TRBV4-2 and TRBJ2-7, with TRBD2 matching 12 bases. Germline CDR1 and CDR2: LGHNA and YNFKEQ. CDR3 length: 15 residues. V was clipped by 3 bases and J by 7 bases; unmatched bases: 7.

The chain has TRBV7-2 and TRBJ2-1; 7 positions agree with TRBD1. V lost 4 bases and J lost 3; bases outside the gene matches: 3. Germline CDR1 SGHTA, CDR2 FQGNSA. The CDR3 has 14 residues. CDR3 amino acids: CASSSGQLYNEQFF. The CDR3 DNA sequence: TGTGCCAGCAGCTCGGGACAGCTCTACAATGAGCAGTTCTTC.

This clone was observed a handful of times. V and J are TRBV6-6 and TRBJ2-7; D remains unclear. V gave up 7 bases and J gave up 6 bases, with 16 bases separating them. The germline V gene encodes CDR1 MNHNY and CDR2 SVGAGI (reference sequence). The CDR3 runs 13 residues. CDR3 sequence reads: CASTDTTNREQYF. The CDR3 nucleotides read TGTGCCAGCACCGACACAACCAATCGCGAGCAGTACTTC.

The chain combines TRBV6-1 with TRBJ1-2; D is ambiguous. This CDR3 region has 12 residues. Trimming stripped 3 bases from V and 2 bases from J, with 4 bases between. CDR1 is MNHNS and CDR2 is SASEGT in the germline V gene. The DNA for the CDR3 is TGTGCCAGCAGTGACAGGAACTATGGCTACACCTTC. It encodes CASSDRNYGYTF.

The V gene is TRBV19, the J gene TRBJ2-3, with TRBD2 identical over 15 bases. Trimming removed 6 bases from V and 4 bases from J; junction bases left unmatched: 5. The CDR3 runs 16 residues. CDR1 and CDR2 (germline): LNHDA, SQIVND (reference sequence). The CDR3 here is CASRLGLAGGSDTQYF. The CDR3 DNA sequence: TGTGCCAGTAGACTGGGACTAGCGGGAGGATCAGATACGCAGTATTTT.

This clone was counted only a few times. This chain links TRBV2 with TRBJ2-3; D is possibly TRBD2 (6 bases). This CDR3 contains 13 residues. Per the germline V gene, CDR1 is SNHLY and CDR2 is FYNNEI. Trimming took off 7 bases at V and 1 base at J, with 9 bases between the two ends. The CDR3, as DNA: TGTGCCAGCAAGGAGGGACGCACAGATACGCAGTATTTT. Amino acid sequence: CASKEGRTDTQYF.

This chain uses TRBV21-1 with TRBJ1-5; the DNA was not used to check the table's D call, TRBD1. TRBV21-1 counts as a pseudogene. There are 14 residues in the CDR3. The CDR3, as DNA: TGTGCCAGCAGCAAGGACAGGGGGGGTCAGCCCCAGCATTTT. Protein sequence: CASSKDRGGQPQHF.

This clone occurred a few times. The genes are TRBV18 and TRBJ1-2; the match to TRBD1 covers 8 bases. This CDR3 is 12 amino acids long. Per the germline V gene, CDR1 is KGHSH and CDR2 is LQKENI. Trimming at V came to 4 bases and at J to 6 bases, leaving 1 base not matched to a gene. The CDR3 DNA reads TGTGCCAGCTCACAACAGGGGGATGGCTACACCTTC. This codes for CASSQQGDGYTF. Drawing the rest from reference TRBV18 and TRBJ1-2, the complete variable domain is NAGVMQNPRHLVRRRGQEARLRCSPMKGHSHVYWYRQLPEEGLKFMVYLQKENIIDESGMPKERFSAEFPKEGPSILRIQQVVRGDSAAYFCASSQQGDGYTFGSGTRLTVV.

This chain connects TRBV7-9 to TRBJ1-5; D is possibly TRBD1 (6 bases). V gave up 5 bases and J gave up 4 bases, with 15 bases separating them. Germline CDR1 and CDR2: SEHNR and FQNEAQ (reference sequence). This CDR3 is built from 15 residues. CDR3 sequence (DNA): TGTGCCAGCAGCCCGAGGGGGGGCTCTAATCAGCCCCAGCATTTT. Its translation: CASSPRGGSNQPQHF.

This CDR3 reads CAWSDGQVEQYF. The CDR3 bases are TGTGCCTGGAGTGACGGACAGGTCGAGCAGTACTTC. The rearrangement links TRBV30 to TRBJ2-7; 7 nucleotides agree with TRBD1. J lost 6 bases, V lost 1 base, and 3 bases had no gene match. The CDR3 consists of 12 residues. Germline V CDR1 and CDR2: GTSNPN, SVGIG (reference sequence).

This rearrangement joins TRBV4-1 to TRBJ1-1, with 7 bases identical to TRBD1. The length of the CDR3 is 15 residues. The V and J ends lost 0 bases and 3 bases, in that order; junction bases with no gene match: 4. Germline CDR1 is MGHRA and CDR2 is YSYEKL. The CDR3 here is CASSQEGGLDTEAFF. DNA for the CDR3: TGCGCCAGCAGCCAAGAAGGGGGCCTGGACACTGAAGCTTTCTTT.

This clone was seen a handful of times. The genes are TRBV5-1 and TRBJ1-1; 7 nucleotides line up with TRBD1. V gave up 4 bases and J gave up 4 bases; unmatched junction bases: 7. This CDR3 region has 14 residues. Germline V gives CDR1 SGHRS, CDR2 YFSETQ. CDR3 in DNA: TGCGCCAGCAGCGGACAGGTAGTGGGCACTGAAGCTTTCTTT. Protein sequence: CASSGQVVGTEAFF.

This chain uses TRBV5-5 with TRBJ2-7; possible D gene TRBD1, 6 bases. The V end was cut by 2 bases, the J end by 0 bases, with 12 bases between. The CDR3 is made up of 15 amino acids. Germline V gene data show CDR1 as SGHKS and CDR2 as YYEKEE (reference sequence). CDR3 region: CASSFTGTSSYEQYF. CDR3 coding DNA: TGTGCCAGCAGCTTCACAGGGACATCCTCCTACGAGCAGTACTTC.

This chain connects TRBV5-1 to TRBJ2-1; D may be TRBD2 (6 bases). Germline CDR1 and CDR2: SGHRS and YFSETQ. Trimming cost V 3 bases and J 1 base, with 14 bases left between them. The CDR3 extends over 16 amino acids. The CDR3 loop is CASSSLGGGSYNEQFF. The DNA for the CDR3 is TGCGCCAGCAGCTCACTCGGTGGGGGGTCCTACAATGAGCAGTTCTTC.

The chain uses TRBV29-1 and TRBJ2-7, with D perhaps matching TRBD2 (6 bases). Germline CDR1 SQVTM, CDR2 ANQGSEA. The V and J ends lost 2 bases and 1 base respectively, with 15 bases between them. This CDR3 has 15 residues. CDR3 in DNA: TGCAGCGTTGAAAACTGGCGGGGAGGATCCTACGAGCAGTACTTC. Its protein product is CSVENWRGGSYEQYF.

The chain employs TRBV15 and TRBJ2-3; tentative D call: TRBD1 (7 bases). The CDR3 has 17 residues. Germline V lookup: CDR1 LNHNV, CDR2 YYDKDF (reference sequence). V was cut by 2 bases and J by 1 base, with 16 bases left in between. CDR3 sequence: CATSRRVPGGRTDTQYF. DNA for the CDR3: TGTGCCACCAGCAGAAGGGTACCAGGGGGGCGCACAGATACGCAGTATTTT.

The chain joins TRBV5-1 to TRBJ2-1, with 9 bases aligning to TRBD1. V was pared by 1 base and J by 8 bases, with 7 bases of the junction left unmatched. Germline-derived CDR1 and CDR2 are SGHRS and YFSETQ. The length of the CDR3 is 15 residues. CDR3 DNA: TGCGCCAGCAGCTTGCTGGGACAGGGTACTCATGAGCAGTTCTTC. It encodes CASSLLGQGTHEQFF.

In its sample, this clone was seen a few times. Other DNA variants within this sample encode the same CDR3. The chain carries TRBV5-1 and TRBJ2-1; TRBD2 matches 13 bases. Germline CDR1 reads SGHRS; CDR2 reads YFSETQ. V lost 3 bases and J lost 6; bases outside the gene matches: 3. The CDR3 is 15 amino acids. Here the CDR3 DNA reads TGCGCCAGCAGCTCACTAGCGGGGGGGCCCAATGAGCAGTTCTTC. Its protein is CASSSLAGGPNEQFF.

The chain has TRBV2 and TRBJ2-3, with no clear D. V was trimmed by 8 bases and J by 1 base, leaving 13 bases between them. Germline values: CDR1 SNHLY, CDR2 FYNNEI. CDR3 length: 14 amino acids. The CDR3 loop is CASSGLFRTDTQYF. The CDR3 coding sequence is TGTGCCAGCTCTGGGCTCTTCCGCACAGATACGCAGTATTTT.

In DNA form, the CDR3 reads TGTGCCAGCAGCGTAGGCGGAGGGAACTATGGCTACACCTTC. Translating it yields CASSVGGGNYGYTF. The J gene is TRBJ1-2, the V gene TRBV9; D is unresolved. The V end lost 0 bases, the J end lost 2 bases, and 8 bases lay between the germline ends. Germline V gene data show CDR1 as SGDLS and CDR2 as YYNGEE. The CDR3 consists of 14 residues.

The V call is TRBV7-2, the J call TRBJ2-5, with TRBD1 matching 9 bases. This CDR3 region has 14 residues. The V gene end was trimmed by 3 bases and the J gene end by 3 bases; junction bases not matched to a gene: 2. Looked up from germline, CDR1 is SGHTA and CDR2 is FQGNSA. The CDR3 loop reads CASSFRTGEETQYF. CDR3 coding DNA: TGTGCCAGCAGCTTTAGGACAGGGGAAGAGACCCAGTACTTC. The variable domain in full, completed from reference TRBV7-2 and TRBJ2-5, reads GAGVSQSPSNKVTEKGKDVELRCDPISGHTALYWYRQSLGQGLEFLIYFQGNSAPDKSGLPSDRFSAERTGGSVSTLTIQRTQQEDSAVYLCASSFRTGEETQYFGPGTRLLVL.

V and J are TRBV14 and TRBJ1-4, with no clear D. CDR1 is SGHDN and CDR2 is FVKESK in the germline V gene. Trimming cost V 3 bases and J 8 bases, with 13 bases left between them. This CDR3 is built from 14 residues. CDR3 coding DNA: TGTGCCAGCAGCCATGCGACATCTGACGAAAAACTGTTTTTT. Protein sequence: CASSHATSDEKLFF.